Listed below are T cell receptor beta chains from one sample, sequenced in a study of blood T cell repertoires in COVID-19. Data came from immunoSEQ multiplex PCR; TCRdb stores just in-frame clones and leaves some out. The table has 100,000 to 120,000 clones, roughly 80% seen once; the top ten hold around 1.5%. The sample comprised peripheral blood. The receptors stem from a man aged 50 or older with acute or convalescent COVID-19. The CDR3 runs from the conserved cysteine through the conserved F or W. The D gene is left open where the match is weak. Size tells how often a clone was seen (once, few, many) or the class of an expanded clone, and some rows leave it out.

>-|TRBJ1-2|TRBV5-1|-
CASSLEGAGDGYTF
TGCGCCAGCAGCTTGGAGGGTGCGGGGGATGGCTACACCTTC
>few|TRBJ2-2|TRBV9|TRBD1
CASSDRTGFGELFF
TGTGCCAGCAGCGACCGGACAGGGTTCGGGGAGCTGTTTTTT
>-|TRBJ1-4|TRBV2|-
CASRLREGKLFF
TGTGCCAGCAGGCTAAGGGAGGGAAAACTGTTTTTT
>-|TRBJ1-2|TRBV5-1|TRBD1
CASSLIAGGDYGYTF
TGCGCCAGCAGCTTGATTGCAGGGGGTGACTATGGCTACACCTTC
>-|TRBJ1-1|TRBV19|-
CASSIQGGHLPEAFF
TGTGCCAGTAGTATTCAAGGGGGTCACCTCCCTGAAGCTTTCTTT
>-|TRBJ2-4|TRBV19|TRBD2
CASSIAGGNIQYF
TGTGCCAGTAGTATCGCGGGGGGGAACATTCAGTACTTC
>-|TRBJ1-6|TRBV3-1/TRBV3-2|-
CASSQVNEIHF
TGTGCCAGCAGCCAAGTCAACGAGATCCACTTT
>-|TRBJ2-1|TRBV2|TRBD2
CASGTVVGTNSDEQFF
TGTGCCAGTGGGACCGTTGTTGGGACTAACAGCGATGAGCAGTTCTTC
>once|TRBJ2-3|TRBV9|TRBD1
CASSPLDRGTDTQYF
TGTGCCAGCAGCCCCCTGGACAGGGGCACAGATACGCAGTATTTT
>-|TRBJ2-1|TRBV24-1|-
CATSDFSINEQFF
TGTGCCACCAGTGATTTTTCAATCAATGAGCAGTTCTTC
>many|TRBJ2-7|TRBV7-9|-
CASSLFITGPSYEQYF
TGTGCCAGCAGCTTATTCATAACAGGGCCCTCCTACGAGCAGTACTTC
>-|TRBJ2-1|TRBV19|-
CASSIFADMYYNEQFF
TGTGCCAGTAGTATTTTCGCAGATATGTATTACAATGAGCAGTTCTTC
>-|TRBJ2-5|TRBV24-1|-
CATSDPTGVETQYF
TGTGCCACCAGTGATCCCACAGGTGTGGAGACCCAGTACTTC
>-|TRBJ2-5|TRBV6-5|TRBD2
CASSSGLAARETQYF
TGTGCCAGCAGCTCAGGACTAGCGGCCAGGGAGACCCAGTACTTC
>-|TRBJ2-5|TRBV2|-
CASSESGRRLETQYF
TGTGCCAGCAGTGAATCAGGGCGCCGATTGGAGACCCAGTACTTC
>-|TRBJ2-3|TRBV5-1|-
CASSLGGRTSTDTQYF
TGCGCCAGCAGCTTGGGGGGAAGGACTAGCACAGATACGCAGTATTTT
>-|TRBJ1-2|TRBV9|-
CASSAGFNRVNGYTF
TGTGCCAGCAGCGCGGGGTTTAACAGGGTTAATGGCTACACCTTC
>-|TRBJ2-1|TRBV4-2|TRBD2
CASSHPGLAGGSQFF
TGTGCCAGCAGCCATCCGGGACTAGCGGGGGGTAGCCAATTCTTC
>-|TRBJ1-1|TRBV5-1|TRBD1
CASSTQTGGYTEAFF
TGCGCCAGCAGCACACAGACAGGGGGATACACTGAAGCTTTCTTT
>-|TRBJ1-2|TRBV21-1|-
CASSPGQGCGYTF
TGTGCCAGCAGCCCCGGACAGGGCTGTGGCTACACCTTC
>-|TRBJ2-7|TRBV25-1|-
CASSDWSSYEQYF
TGTGCCAGCAGTGATTGGAGCTCCTACGAGCAGTACTTC
>once|TRBJ2-5|TRBV30|-
CAWSDRVGETQYF
TGTGCCTGGAGTGACAGGGTAGGAGAGACCCAGTACTTC
>-|TRBJ1-3|TRBV9|-
CASSSESRNTIYF
TGTGCCAGCAGCTCCGAGTCGCGAAACACCATATATTTT
>-|TRBJ1-5|TRBV7-8|-
CASSSFPGHNSNQPQHF
TGTGCCAGCAGCTCGTTTCCGGGACACAATAGCAATCAGCCCCAGCATTTT
>-|TRBJ1-1|TRBV3-1/TRBV3-2|-
CASSQETEAFF
TGTGCCAGCAGCCAAGAGACAGAAGCTTTCTTT
>once|TRBJ1-3|TRBV2|TRBD1
CASRGDRLSSYLSGNTIYF
TGTGCCAGCAGGGGGGACAGACTCTCATCCTACCTCTCTGGAAACACCATATATTTT
>-|TRBJ1-5|TRBV7-9|TRBD1
CASSLGQGEQPQHF
TGTGCCAGCAGCTTGGGACAGGGAGAACAGCCCCAGCATTTT
>-|TRBJ1-5|TRBV6-5|-
CASRDILGVNQPQHF
TGTGCCAGCAGGGACATTTTGGGTGTTAATCAGCCCCAGCATTTT
>-|TRBJ1-2|TRBV6-5|TRBD1
CASSQTGGRDYGYTF
TGTGCCAGCAGTCAGACAGGGGGGCGCGACTATGGCTACACCTTC
>-|TRBJ1-6|TRBV27|-
CASSFGQGQSPLHF
TGTGCCAGCAGTTTTGGGCAGGGACAATCACCCCTCCACTTT
>-|TRBJ1-2|TRBV29-1|-
CSGTFQGDYGYTF
TGCAGCGGCACCTTTCAGGGTGACTATGGCTACACCTTC
>-|TRBJ1-1|TRBV10-3|-
CAISGRVPNTEAFF
TGTGCCATCAGTGGCAGGGTTCCGAACACTGAAGCTTTCTTT
>-|TRBJ2-3|TRBV18|TRBD2
CASSTLTSVTTDTQYF
TGTGCCAGCTCAACTCTGACTAGCGTTACCACAGATACGCAGTATTTT
>-|TRBJ1-2|TRBV5-6|-
CASSWGGINYGYTF
TGTGCCAGCAGCTGGGGAGGGATCAACTATGGCTACACCTTC
>once|TRBJ2-3|TRBV25-1|-
CASSVGAINTQYF
TGTGCCAGCAGTGTAGGAGCCATCAATACGCAGTATTTT
>-|TRBJ2-4|TRBV4-1|TRBD2
CASSLWTSGGPLAKNIQYF
TGCGCCAGCAGCCTATGGACTAGCGGGGGGCCACTAGCCAAAAACATTCAGTACTTC
>-|TRBJ2-7|TRBV5-1|-
CASSRESISYEQYF
TGCGCCAGCAGTAGAGAGTCGATATCCTACGAGCAGTACTTC
>-|TRBJ2-2|TRBV19|-
CASSMGAGELFF
TGTGCCAGTAGTATGGGGGCGGGGGAGCTGTTTTTT
>once|TRBJ1-5|TRBV28|TRBD1
CASSWTGVHQPQHF
TGTGCCAGCAGTTGGACAGGGGTTCATCAGCCCCAGCATTTT
>-|TRBJ1-5|TRBV6-6|-
CASSYAPARRTAQHF
TGTGCCAGCAGTTACGCCCCCGCTCGACGCACAGCCCAGCATTTT
>-|TRBJ2-7|TRBV10-2|TRBD1
CASSSDRDYEQYF
TGCGCCAGCAGCTCCGACAGGGATTACGAGCAGTACTTC
>-|TRBJ2-2|TRBV9|-
CASSISDANTGELFF
TGTGCCAGCAGCATTAGCGACGCGAACACCGGGGAGCTGTTTTTT
>once|TRBJ2-1|TRBV24-1|-
CATSVPATNEQFF
TGTGCCACCAGTGTCCCAGCGACCAATGAGCAGTTCTTC
>-|TRBJ2-2|TRBV5-1|-
CASSGGLTGGVRTGELFF
TGCGCCAGCAGCGGAGGGTTAACAGGAGGAGTGAGGACCGGGGAGCTGTTTTTT
>-|TRBJ2-2|TRBV7-3|-
CASSLGPGELFF
TGTGCCAGCAGCTTAGGGCCCGGGGAGCTGTTTTTT
>-|TRBJ1-6|TRBV9|-
CASSIGGGDNSPLHF
TGTGCCAGCAGTATCGGGGGAGGAGATAATTCACCCCTCCACTTT
>once|TRBJ2-5|TRBV3-1/TRBV3-2|-
CASSQGQFQETQYF
TGTGCCAGCAGCCAAGGACAGTTTCAAGAGACCCAGTACTTC
>-|TRBJ2-1|TRBV9|-
CASSVLGRNEQFF
TGTGCCAGCAGCGTACTTGGGCGAAATGAGCAGTTCTTC
>-|TRBJ2-1|TRBV9|-
CASSVDGKSYNEQFF
TGTGCCAGCAGCGTCGACGGGAAATCCTACAATGAGCAGTTCTTC
>few|TRBJ2-7|TRBV28|TRBD1
CASTVDRGYEQYF
TGTGCCAGCACCGTCGACAGGGGCTACGAGCAGTACTTC
>-|TRBJ2-3|TRBV7-2|TRBD2
CASSLGGTSRDTQYF
TGTGCCAGCAGCTTAGGAGGGACTAGCAGAGATACGCAGTATTTT
>-|TRBJ1-1|TRBV7-9|-
CASSLGGVGNTEAFF
TGTGCCAGCAGCTTGGGAGGGGTGGGGAACACTGAAGCTTTCTTT
>few|TRBJ1-2|TRBV3-1/TRBV3-2|-
CASSPGGGGYTF
TGTGCCAGCAGCCCCGGCGGAGGGGGCTACACCTTC
>-|TRBJ2-5|TRBV30|-
CAWSGAIETQYF
TGTGCCTGGAGTGGAGCGATCGAGACCCAGTACTTC
>many|TRBJ2-3|TRBV6-1|TRBD2
CASSDPSGGATDTQYF
TGTGCCAGCAGTGACCCCAGCGGGGGGGCGACAGATACGCAGTATTTT
>-|TRBJ1-1|TRBV28|TRBD1
CASSPDRVFEAFF
TGTGCCAGCAGCCCGGACAGGGTATTTGAAGCTTTCTTT